This TCR beta chain stems from a study of T cell responses to AZD1222 COVID-19 vaccine. This clone is deemed medium-sized. Antigen specificity is unknown. Study observations and caveats: Regions left unmutated in variants are reportedly the target of nearly half of spike-specific TCRs. Vaccine-related CD4 TCRs covered spike, predominating at 160-218 and 743-854.

Sequencing used immunoSEQ multiplex PCR; TCRdb keeps in-frame clones, though not all of them. The sample contains approximately 90,000 clones, roughly nine tenths of which appear only once. This sequence originates from an adult in good health. The sequencing here drew on peripheral blood, taken on day 0 of AZD1222 vaccination.

CDR3 loop: CASTASEDETQYF. The CDR3 DNA reads TGTGCCAGCACCGCGTCGGAGGATGAGACCCAGTACTTC. The chain is built from TRBV12-3 or TRBV12-4 and TRBJ2-5; D perhaps matches TRBD2 (5 bases). CDR3 length: 13 amino acids. Deletions cut 7 bases from V and 5 bases from J, with 14 bases between.